The following is a TCR beta chain sequence with its context. The antigen is undetermined. MiXCR, applied by TCRdb to the RACE reads, yields one record per CDR3 protein. The table has a few hundred thousand distinct CDR3 sequences, 4.5% to 5.5% seen once. Germline lookup yields CDR1 SGDLS and CDR2 YYNGEE. Deletions cut 2 bases from V and 4 bases from J, with 13 bases between. CDR3 size: 16 residues. The source of the sample is a study of human T cells and chemical hapten exposure. Study details: The study sensitized with 2% DPC on a 2 cm by 2 cm patch of upper inner arm skin. Patch tests put 0.01% DPC on the upper back, and the results were checked at 6 days. Points from the study as a whole: Sensitization with DPC brought no change to TCRs above 1 in 1000 in frequency.

The time point was: pre-sensitization, week 0. Sample treatment: therapeutic diphenylcyclopropenone sensitization with weekly scalp DPC. The sample was whole blood, taken in connection with sensitization to the hapten diphenylcyclopropenone (DPC). V is TRBV9 and J is TRBJ2-6; maybe TRBD1 (5 bases). This clonotype originated in a young woman with alopecia areata. Some clones in this sample may be carry-over from other donors' samples. In DNA, the CDR3 is TGTGCCAGCAGCGTGGGGATGGGGCCGGGGGCCAACGTCCTGACTTTC. Translation gives CASSVGMGPGANVLTF.